Listed here are 5 T cell receptor beta chains from one sample, sequenced in a study of post-analysis software for immune sequencing data (dated by TCRdb to between 2014 and 2017). The paper as a whole reports these results and caveats: Patients showed significantly higher frequencies than controls for several TRBV segments, among them TRBV5-6, TRBV5-1 and TRBV20-1.

These TCRs are of unknown antigen specificity. Libraries were constructed by PCR. Sequenced on an Illumina HiSeq 2500. Unique molecular identifiers were incorporated into TCR beta cDNA libraries to reduce PCR and sequencing biases. TCRdb reprocessed the public reads (quality trimming at Q25 with fastp, clone calling with MiXCR) and kept in-frame beta chains. Every distinct CDR3 protein forms one entry, paired with its most common genes and DNA. Counted in this sample were approximately 570,000 distinct CDR3 sequences; 44% of them appeared once. The ten largest clones capture about 1.5% of the sample. What was sequenced was blood. These TCRs come from a girl aged 10-17 years with multiple sclerosis.

The chain links TRBV29-1 to TRBJ2-3, with 11 bases fitting TRBD2. V trimming: 1 base; J trimming: 5 bases; junction bases outside the gene matches: 2. CDR3 length: 14 amino acids. CDR1 SQVTM and CDR2 ANQGSEA come from the germline V gene. The CDR3 DNA reads as TGCAGCGTTGAAGGGCTAGCGGGAGGAGATACGCAGTATTTT. Translating gives CSVEGLAGGDTQYF.

This clonotype was detected a few times. V and J are TRBV24-1 and TRBJ2-3; D might be TRBD1 (6 bases). The CDR3 is 15 amino acids. Germline V CDR1 and CDR2: KGHDR, SFDVKD. Trimming removed 3 bases from V and 3 bases from J, with 12 bases in between. The CDR3 here is CATSDRQVPTDTQYF. The CDR3 DNA sequence: TGTGCCACCAGTGATCGACAGGTACCTACAGATACGCAGTATTTT.

This clonotype came up a few times. V and J are TRBV11-2 and TRBJ2-5, with TRBD1 identical over 9 bases. The V gene's germline CDR1 is SGHAT and CDR2 FQNNGV. V was clipped by 5 bases and J by 0 bases; unmatched bases: 4. This CDR3 region has 15 residues. The CDR3: CASSRTGVYQETQYF. DNA of the CDR3: TGTGCCAGCAGCCGGACAGGGGTTTACCAAGAGACCCAGTACTTC. The full variable domain, with the rest looked up from reference TRBV11-2 and TRBJ2-5, is EAGVAQSPRYKIIEKRQSVAFWCNPISGHATLYWYQQILGQGPKLLIQFQNNGVVDDSQLPKDRFSAERLKGVDSTLKIQPAKLEDSAVYLCASSRTGVYQETQYFGPGTRLLVL.

This clonotype was counted only a few times. The chain uses TRBV6-2 or TRBV6-3 and TRBJ2-1; 13 nucleotides align to TRBD2. Germline lookup yields CDR1 MNHEY and CDR2 SVGEGT. V trimming: 5 bases; J trimming: 6 bases; junction bases outside the gene matches: 7. This CDR3 comprises 16 residues. The CDR3 sequence: CASSPLTSGRANEQFF. In nucleotides, the CDR3 is TGTGCCAGCAGTCCGTTAACTAGCGGGAGGGCCAATGAGCAGTTCTTC.

Only a few counts were recorded for this clonotype. The genes are TRBV29-1 and TRBJ2-7; perhaps TRBD1 as D (5 bases). CDR3 length: 11 amino acids. Germline V gene data show CDR1 as SQVTM and CDR2 as ANQGSEA. V lost 5 bases and J lost 5, with 10 bases in between. The CDR3 nucleotides read TGCAGCGTTATCAGGGTGGACGAGCAGTACTTC. Translated: CSVIRVDEQYF.